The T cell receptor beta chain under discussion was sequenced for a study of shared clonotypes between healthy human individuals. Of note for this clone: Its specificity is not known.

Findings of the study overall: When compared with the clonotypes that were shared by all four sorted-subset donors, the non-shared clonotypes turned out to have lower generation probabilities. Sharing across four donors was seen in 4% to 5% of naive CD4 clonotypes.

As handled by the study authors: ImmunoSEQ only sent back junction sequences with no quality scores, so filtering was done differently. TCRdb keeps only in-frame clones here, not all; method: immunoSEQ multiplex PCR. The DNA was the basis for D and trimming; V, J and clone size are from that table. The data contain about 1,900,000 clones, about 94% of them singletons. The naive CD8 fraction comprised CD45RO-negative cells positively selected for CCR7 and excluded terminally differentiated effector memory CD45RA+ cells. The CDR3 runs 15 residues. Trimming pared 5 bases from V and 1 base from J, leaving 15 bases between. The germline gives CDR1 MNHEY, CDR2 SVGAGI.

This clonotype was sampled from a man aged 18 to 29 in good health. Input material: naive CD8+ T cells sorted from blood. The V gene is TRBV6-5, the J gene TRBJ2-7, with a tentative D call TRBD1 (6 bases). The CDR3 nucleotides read TGTGCCAGCAGTCTCCTTGTGGACAGTTCCTACGAGCAGTACTTC. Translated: CASSLLVDSSYEQYF.